This TCR beta chain was sequenced for a study of blood T cell repertoires in COVID-19. Across the study: Acute and convalescent COVID-19 specimens originated in the United States, Italy and Spain.

In the original workflow: Cell counts per sample came from amplifying reference gene primers. Libraries were prepared by immunoSEQ multiplex PCR; TCRdb keeps only in-frame clonotypes and omits some of them. The DNA was the basis for D and trimming; V, J and clone size are from that table. The profile shows approximately 170,000 clones, around nine tenths of them singletons. V was shortened by 9 bases and J by 0 bases, with 12 bases between the two germline ends. Germline-derived CDR1 and CDR2 are WSHSY and SAAADI. The CDR3 loop spans 14 amino acids. The sequence came from a man under 40 with acute or convalescent COVID-19. Material: peripheral blood. V gene TRBV10-2 combines with J gene TRBJ1-3; the D is unclear. This CDR3 is CASKQTFSGNTIYF. The DNA for the CDR3 is TGCGCCAGTAAACAGACCTTCTCTGGAAACACCATATATTTT.